A selection of T cell receptor beta chains follows, all from one sample in a study of blood T cell repertoires in COVID-19. Measured with immunoSEQ multiplex PCR; TCRdb has only the in-frame clones, and not every one. The table has approximately 260,000 clones, under 90% seen once; the top ten hold under 4.5%. Sequencing was done on a sample of PBMCs or T cells enriched from blood (not recorded which). The receptors derive from a man in his thirties or forties with acute COVID-19. The CDR3 runs from the conserved cysteine through the conserved F or W. Fields, in order: D gene, V gene, clone size, J gene, CDR3 protein, CDR3 DNA. A D gene is named only where the DNA matches it firmly. Size tells how often a clone was seen (once, few, many) or the class of an expanded clone, and some rows leave it out.

D: .; V: TRBV7-9; size: .; J: TRBJ2-1; CDR3: CASSLAAASSYNEQFF; DNA: TGTGCCAGCAGCTTAGCGGCGGCTAGCTCCTACAATGAGCAGTTCTTC
D: TRBD1; V: TRBV7-8; size: .; J: TRBJ1-5; CDR3: CASSLLTGNSNQPQHF; DNA: TGTGCCAGCAGCTTACTGACAGGGAACAGCAATCAGCCCCAGCATTTT
D: .; V: TRBV25-1; size: .; J: TRBJ2-3; CDR3: CASSELTGRSDTQYF; DNA: TGTGCCAGCAGTGAGCTGACAGGAAGGTCAGATACGCAGTATTTT
D: TRBD1; V: TRBV6-6; size: .; J: TRBJ2-3; CDR3: CASSFRDRQVDTQYF; DNA: TGTGCCAGCAGTTTCCGGGACAGGCAGGTCGATACGCAGTATTTT
D: .; V: TRBV14; size: .; J: TRBJ1-1; CDR3: CASSPEVRNTEAFF; DNA: TGTGCCAGCAGCCCGGAGGTGAGGAACACTGAAGCTTTCTTT
D: TRBD1; V: TRBV6-5; size: once; J: TRBJ1-4; CDR3: CASRNGQAVREKLFF; DNA: TGTGCCAGCAGGAACGGACAGGCAGTGAGGGAAAAACTGTTTTTT
D: TRBD1; V: TRBV4-2; size: .; J: TRBJ1-1; CDR3: CASSQVMGRTGDTEAFF; DNA: TGTGCCAGCAGCCAAGTTATGGGAAGGACAGGGGACACTGAAGCTTTCTTT
D: .; V: TRBV9; size: many; J: TRBJ1-6; CDR3: CASSVQGFNSPLHF; DNA: TGTGCCAGCAGCGTACAGGGGTTCAATTCACCCCTCCACTTT
D: .; V: TRBV3-1/TRBV3-2; size: .; J: TRBJ2-2; CDR3: CASSYLGGLFF; DNA: TGTGCCAGCAGCTATTTAGGCGGGCTGTTTTTT
D: TRBD1; V: TRBV5-4; size: .; J: TRBJ1-2; CDR3: CAGRRFGTGLNYGYTF; DNA: TGTGCCGGACGAAGATTCGGGACAGGGCTAAACTATGGCTACACCTTC
D: .; V: TRBV12-5; size: .; J: TRBJ1-1; CDR3: CASGSEGQFGVRAFF; DNA: TGTGCTAGTGGTTCAGAAGGACAGTTTGGGGTGCGGGCTTTCTTT
D: .; V: TRBV6-5; size: .; J: TRBJ1-1; CDR3: CASSYSPGGDTEAFF; DNA: TGTGCCAGCAGTTACTCACCGGGAGGGGACACTGAAGCTTTCTTT
D: .; V: TRBV15; size: .; J: TRBJ2-3; CDR3: CATSTRVQQYF; DNA: TGTGCCACCAGCACCCGGGTTCAACAGTATTTT
D: TRBD1; V: TRBV5-4; size: .; J: TRBJ1-3; CDR3: CASSSQTGKNGNTIYF; DNA: TGTGCCAGCAGCAGCCAGACAGGGAAGAACGGAAACACCATATATTTT
D: .; V: TRBV5-1; size: .; J: TRBJ1-2; CDR3: CASSKVGTTSYGYTF; DNA: TGTGCCAGCAGTAAGGTAGGGACAACCTCCTATGGCTACACCTTC
D: .; V: TRBV5-6; size: .; J: TRBJ1-6; CDR3: CASSADSDNSPLHF; DNA: TGTGCCAGCAGCGCGGACAGCGATAATTCACCCCTCCACTTT
D: TRBD1; V: TRBV3-1/TRBV3-2; size: .; J: TRBJ2-4; CDR3: CASSRGQGSVQYF; DNA: TGTGCCAGCAGCCGAGGACAGGGGAGCGTTCAGTACTTC
D: .; V: TRBV9; size: .; J: TRBJ2-3; CDR3: CASSVGGTRDTQYF; DNA: TGTGCCAGCAGCGTAGGCGGCACTAGGGATACGCAGTATTTT
D: TRBD2; V: TRBV27; size: .; J: TRBJ2-3; CDR3: CASTRLAALDTQYF; DNA: TGTGCCAGCACGAGACTAGCGGCTCTAGATACGCAGTATTTT
D: TRBD1; V: TRBV6-5; size: once; J: TRBJ1-2; CDR3: CASKKTGFLGYTF; DNA: TGTGCCAGCAAAAAGACAGGGTTCCTCGGCTACACCTTC
D: TRBD1; V: TRBV7-9; size: medium-sized; J: TRBJ1-1; CDR3: CASSQRDRGTGAFF; DNA: TGTGCCAGCAGCCAACGGGACAGGGGAACAGGAGCTTTCTTT
D: TRBD2; V: TRBV19; size: few; J: TRBJ2-1; CDR3: CASGIAGVYNEQFF; DNA: TGTGCCAGTGGCATAGCGGGAGTCTACAATGAGCAGTTCTTC
D: .; V: TRBV7-2; size: .; J: TRBJ2-1; CDR3: CASSYRTAGDNEQFF; DNA: TGTGCCAGCAGCTACCGGACAGCAGGGGACAATGAGCAGTTCTTC
D: .; V: TRBV19; size: .; J: TRBJ1-5; CDR3: CATMGMGARDQPQHF; DNA: TGTGCCACCATGGGAATGGGGGCAAGGGATCAGCCCCAGCATTTT
D: .; V: TRBV12-3/TRBV12-4; size: .; J: TRBJ1-1; CDR3: CASSPSLVSEAFF; DNA: TGTGCCAGCAGTCCATCTCTAGTGAGTGAAGCTTTCTTT
D: TRBD2; V: TRBV15; size: once; J: TRBJ2-3; CDR3: CATSRLAGVASDTQYF; DNA: TGTGCCACCAGCAGACTAGCGGGAGTGGCCTCAGATACGCAGTATTTT
D: TRBD2; V: TRBV18; size: .; J: TRBJ2-1; CDR3: CASSQLAGVYNEQFF; DNA: TGTGCCAGCTCCCAACTAGCGGGCGTTTACAATGAGCAGTTCTTC
D: TRBD2; V: TRBV18; size: .; J: TRBJ2-1; CDR3: CASSPWVREGGEQFF; DNA: TGTGCCAGCTCACCATGGGTAAGGGAGGGCGGTGAGCAGTTCTTC
D: .; V: TRBV6-2/TRBV6-3; size: .; J: TRBJ2-1; CDR3: CASSQQVNEQFF; DNA: TGTGCCAGCAGCCAACAGGTAAATGAGCAGTTCTTC
D: .; V: TRBV5-1; size: .; J: TRBJ2-3; CDR3: CASSLGLVSTDTQYF; DNA: TGCGCCAGCAGCTTGGGGCTCGTGAGCACAGATACGCAGTATTTT
D: .; V: TRBV11-1; size: .; J: TRBJ2-1; CDR3: CASQTSSYNEQFF; DNA: TGTGCCAGCCAGACTAGCTCCTACAATGAGCAGTTCTTC
D: .; V: TRBV14; size: once; J: TRBJ1-1; CDR3: CASSQEFQGRGEAFF; DNA: TGTGCCAGCAGCCAAGAATTCCAGGGTCGAGGTGAAGCTTTCTTT
D: TRBD1; V: TRBV24-1; size: .; J: TRBJ2-1; CDR3: CATSDRTGVVNEQFF; DNA: TGTGCCACCAGTGACCGTACAGGGGTGGTCAATGAGCAGTTCTTC
D: TRBD2; V: TRBV7-2; size: .; J: TRBJ2-2; CDR3: CASSLMGLAGGKAGELFF; DNA: TGTGCCAGCAGCTTAATGGGACTAGCGGGAGGGAAGGCCGGGGAGCTGTTTTTT
D: .; V: TRBV7-9; size: .; J: TRBJ1-2; CDR3: CASSWGDPSQDGYTF; DNA: TGTGCCAGCAGCTGGGGGGACCCTTCCCAGGATGGCTACACCTTC
D: .; V: TRBV9; size: .; J: TRBJ2-5; CDR3: CASSVYLGGTQYF; DNA: TGTGCCAGCAGCGTATACCTCGGGGGGACCCAGTACTTC
D: .; V: TRBV29-1; size: .; J: TRBJ1-4; CDR3: CSVGRGTLNEKLFF; DNA: TGCAGCGTCGGGAGGGGCACACTTAATGAAAAACTGTTTTTT
D: TRBD1; V: TRBV27; size: .; J: TRBJ2-2; CDR3: CASTLTGARTGELFF; DNA: TGTGCCAGCACTCTTACAGGGGCCCGGACCGGGGAGCTGTTTTTT
D: .; V: TRBV7-3; size: .; J: TRBJ2-2; CDR3: CASSPKPGGELFF; DNA: TGTGCCAGCAGCCCGAAGCCCGGCGGGGAGCTGTTTTTT
D: TRBD2; V: TRBV7-7; size: few; J: TRBJ2-5; CDR3: CASSPKRTSAQETQYF; DNA: TGTGCTAGCAGCCCCAAGAGGACTAGCGCACAAGAGACCCAGTACTTC
D: TRBD1; V: TRBV28; size: .; J: TRBJ1-5; CDR3: CASCVRTGYQPQHF; DNA: TGTGCCTCTTGTGTCAGGACAGGCTATCAGCCCCAGCATTTT
D: .; V: TRBV21-1; size: .; J: TRBJ2-1; CDR3: CASIGGAKSFYPYNEQFF; DNA: TGTGCCAGCATAGGCGGGGCTAAATCGTTCTACCCCTACAATGAGCAGTTCTTC